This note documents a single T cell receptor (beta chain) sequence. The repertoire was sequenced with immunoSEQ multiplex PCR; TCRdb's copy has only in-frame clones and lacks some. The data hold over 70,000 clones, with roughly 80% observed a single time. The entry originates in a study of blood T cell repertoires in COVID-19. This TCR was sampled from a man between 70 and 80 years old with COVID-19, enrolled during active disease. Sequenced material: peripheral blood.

The CDR3 bases are TGTGCCAGAAGCCGCGGGACTAGCGAAACCCCCTCCTACGAGCAGTACTTC. Amino acids: CARSRGTSETPSYEQYF. The chain is built from TRBV5-3 and TRBJ2-7; 10 nucleotides line up with TRBD2. TRBV5-3 is designated an ORF whose function remains uncertain. The V and J ends lost 4 bases and 0 bases, in that order; junction bases with no gene match: 10. The CDR3 length is 17 residues.